The 12 T cell receptor beta chains reported below all come from one sample, sequenced in a study of patients and donors after allogeneic stem cell transplantation. TCRdb fed the RT-PCR reads into MiXCR, producing one record per CDR3 protein. The sample lists approximately 220,000 distinct CDR3 sequences; 38% were seen once. The sample was blood, either unsorted or a sorted T cell fraction (not recorded which). The receptors derive from a human donor who was either an allogeneic HSCT recipient or a stem cell or donor lymphocyte infusion donor (not recorded which). It is not recorded whose cells these are; they may come from a transplant donor.

The sample holds one count of this clonotype. V and J are TRBV12-3 or TRBV12-4 and TRBJ2-7; 9 bases are a match to TRBD1. V gave up 4 bases and J gave up 3 bases; unmatched junction bases: 7. The CDR3 consists of 15 residues. The CDR3 DNA follows: TGTGCCAGCAGTTCGGGGACAGGGTATGGCTACGAGCAGTACTTC. Translated: CASSSGTGYGYEQYF.

V gene TRBV5-1 combines with J gene TRBJ2-7, with D perhaps TRBD1 (5 bases). This CDR3 has 15 residues. The germline CDR1 and CDR2 sequences are SGHRS and YFSETQ. The V gene lost 0 bases and the J gene lost 3 bases, with 13 bases spanning the gap. Here the CDR3 DNA reads TGCGCCAGCAGCTTGGGAGGACATGATTTCTACGAGCAGTACTTC. Encoded protein: CASSLGGHDFYEQYF.

The sample holds a few counts of this clonotype. CDR3 loop: CASSLEGPQQFF. The CDR3 DNA reads as TGTGCCAGCAGCTTAGAGGGTCCCCAGCAGTTCTTC. The chain couples TRBV7-9 to TRBJ2-1; D ambiguous. This CDR3 region has 12 residues. Trimming pared 1 base from V and 11 bases from J, leaving 9 bases between. CDR1 is SEHNR and CDR2 is FQNEAQ in the germline V gene (reference sequence).

J is TRBJ1-2 and V is TRBV5-1; the D is unclear. Germline V lookup: CDR1 SGHRS, CDR2 YFSETQ. The CDR3 is 13 residues long. Deletions cut 4 bases from V and 2 bases from J, with 9 bases between. CDR3 protein: CASSPPGNYGYTF. CDR3 bases: TGCGCCAGCAGCCCACCGGGGAACTATGGCTACACCTTC.

V gene TRBV30 combines with J gene TRBJ1-1, with TRBD1 matching 8 bases. The CDR3 loop spans 15 amino acids. Germline lookup yields CDR1 GTSNPN and CDR2 SVGIG (reference sequence). The ends lost 3 bases at V and 4 bases at J; junction bases unmatched: 10. CDR3 sequence: CAWSYLGQAGTEAFF. CDR3 bases: TGTGCCTGGAGCTACTTGGGACAGGCGGGCACTGAAGCTTTCTTT. The entire variable domain, with the rest obtained from reference TRBV30 and TRBJ1-1, is as follows: SQTIHQWPATLVQPVGSPLSLECTVEGTSNPNLYWYRQAAGRGLQLLFYSVGIGQISSEVPQNLSASRPQDRQFILSSKKLLLSDSGFYLCAWSYLGQAGTEAFFGQGTRLTVV.

The chain recombines TRBV30 with TRBJ1-6; 7 bases are shared with TRBD1. Per the germline V gene, CDR1 is GTSNPN and CDR2 is SVGIG (reference sequence). Trimming removed 0 bases from V and 7 bases from J; junction bases left unmatched: 3. This CDR3 contains 14 residues. CDR3 loop: CAWSVHRGNSPLHF. The CDR3 DNA follows: TGTGCCTGGAGTGTTCACAGGGGAAATTCACCCCTCCACTTT.

The gene calls are TRBV4-1 and TRBJ2-5, with D possibly being TRBD2 (6 bases). Germline loops: CDR1 MGHRA, CDR2 YSYEKL. The V and J ends lost 1 base and 2 bases respectively, with 14 bases between them. The CDR3 spans 16 residues. CDR3 loop: CASSQALAQLQETQYF. DNA of the CDR3: TGCGCCAGCAGCCAAGCACTAGCTCAGTTGCAAGAGACCCAGTACTTC.

The chain couples TRBV9 to TRBJ2-1; 11 bases match TRBD2. Germline V lookup: CDR1 SGDLS, CDR2 YYNGEE. Trimming at V came to 0 bases and at J to 7 bases, leaving 6 bases not matched to a gene. This CDR3 comprises 16 residues. CDR3 loop: CASSVAEGLAVNEQFF. For the CDR3, the DNA is TGTGCCAGCAGCGTAGCGGAGGGACTAGCGGTAAATGAGCAGTTCTTC.

Points on this clonotype: The junction differs from germline at one of its ends, possibly a read error. The chain recombines TRBV5-1 with TRBJ1-2; the D gene is possibly TRBD1 (5 bases). Germline V CDR1 and CDR2: SGHRS, YFSETQ. The CDR3 is 15 amino acids. Written as DNA, the CDR3 is TGCGCCAGCACCTTGGCAGCAGGGTCTAACTATGGCTACACCTTC. Translation: CASTLAAGSNYGYTF. Full variable domain (outside the CDR3, taken from reference TRBV5-1 and TRBJ1-2): KAGVTQTPRYLIKTRGQQVTLSCSPISGHRSVSWYQQTPGQGLQFLFEYFSETQRNKGNFPGRFSGRQFSNSRSEMNVSTLELGDSALYLCASTLAAGSNYGYTFGSGTRLTVV.

The chain carries TRBV10-2 and TRBJ1-5, with D perhaps TRBD1 (6 bases). Trimming removed 0 bases at V and 6 bases at J, with 15 bases between. There are 16 residues in the CDR3. Germline V gene lookup returns CDR1 WSHSY and CDR2 SAAADI. CDR3 amino acids: CASSESYRAAAQPQHF. For the CDR3, the DNA is TGCGCCAGCAGTGAGTCCTACAGGGCCGCGGCTCAGCCCCAGCATTTT.

The chain uses TRBV12-3 or TRBV12-4 and TRBJ1-1; D gene unclear. CDR3 length: 12 amino acids. V was pared by 8 bases and J by 7 bases, with 14 bases between. The CDR3 DNA reads TGTGCCAGCCGCCGCGGGGTCGGTGAAGCTTTCTTT. This sequence encodes CASRRGVGEAFF.

This clonotype was seen a handful of times. This chain joins TRBV6-2 or TRBV6-3 and TRBJ1-2, with TRBD1 identical over 10 bases. With V trimmed by 6 bases and J by 5 bases, 6 bases remained unmatched. The CDR3 sequence is 14 residues long. Germline V lookup: CDR1 MNHEY, CDR2 SVGEGT. CDR3 in DNA: TGTGCCAGCAGCGACAGGGGGCAAGGGTATGGCTACACCTTC. Translation gives CASSDRGQGYGYTF.